Given below is one T cell receptor beta chain in context. What it recognizes is unknown. J lost 7 bases, V lost 1 base, and 13 bases had no gene match. The CDR3 sequence is 15 residues long. Per the germline V gene, CDR1 is DFQATT and CDR2 is SNEGSKA (reference sequence). TCR beta VDJ and CDR3 profiles were obtained from a genomic DNA template. TCRdb re-called the reads with MiXCR, one entry per CDR3 protein. The repertoire holds fewer than 200,000 distinct CDR3 sequences, about 60% seen once, with 45% in the top ten. The sample is drawn from a study of CD8+CD57+ T cells in acquired aplastic anemia. Whole-study context: Average DNA yield from sorted CD4+ and CD8+ cells was about 3.2 ug. Average CD4+ read depth in healthy donors was about 10.8 million reads. Findings and caveats of the study: Both patients and controls carried the same twenty-nine CD8+ CDR3 sequences.

This TCR derives from a human donor in good health. The specimen sequenced was sorted CD4+, CD8+, or CD8+CD57+ T cells (not recorded which) from PBMCs. V is TRBV20-1 and J is TRBJ2-7; 7 bases line up with TRBD2. The CDR3 DNA reads TGCAGTGCTAGAGGCTACAGGCTCCCGCGGGGGGAGCAGTACTTC. Protein sequence: CSARGYRLPRGEQYF.